The clone carrying this T cell receptor (beta chain) was recorded a few times. The antigen remains unidentified. This sample was included in a study of T cell repertoires in cytomegalovirus infection. Study background: Shared public TCR beta signatures pointed to both CMV infection and a matching HLA type.

TCRdb independently ran MiXCR on the reads; one entry per CDR3 protein. The data hold hundreds of thousands of distinct CDR3 sequences, with roughly 30% observed a single time. Study-level findings and limits: HLA-C-restricted CMV-specific TCR beta clonotypes prevailed in the ex vivo response. Cumulative frequency of public TCR beta families picked out carriers of CMV plus the relevant HLA.

The CDR3 covers 14 residues. V lost 5 bases and J lost 3, with 13 bases in between. Germline V gene sequence: CDR1 LNHDA, CDR2 SQIVND (reference sequence). The chain couples TRBV19 to TRBJ1-1, with D uncertain. Specimen: PBMCs. This TCR came from a human donor in good health (CMV status not recorded). Some clones in this sample may be carry-over from other donors' samples. This chain's CDR3 is CASSLNLPDTEAFF. The CDR3 nucleotides are TGTGCCAGTAGTCTGAACCTTCCCGACACTGAAGCTTTCTTT.